The rows below give T cell receptor beta chains drawn from one sample of a study of neoadjuvant nivolumab and ipilimumab in lung cancer. Generated by immunoSEQ multiplex PCR, the TCRdb table keeps only in-frame clones and is missing some. The sample includes thousands of clones, nearly 85% of them seen just once. Here the sequenced sample was tumor tissue, taken after neoadjuvant nivolumab, alone or with ipilimumab, at or shortly before surgery. These receptors were obtained from an adult with non-small cell lung cancer. Both conserved end residues are part of each CDR3.

V	J	CDR3
TRBV5-1	TRBJ2-7	CASSSSGSEQYF
TRBV6-5	TRBJ1-2	CASSSFQGAGYTF
TRBV20-1	TRBJ1-3	CSALEWHTIYF
TRBV29-1	TRBJ2-2	CSVESEQGNTGELFF
TRBV19	TRBJ2-5	CASSLDNRETQYF
TRBV6-5	TRBJ1-2	CASSSAPEYYGYTF
TRBV18	TRBJ2-1	CASSPQGYTYNEQFF
TRBV19	TRBJ1-2	CASSMTGGQGNYGYTF
TRBV7-6	TRBJ2-7	CASSLTSGGEIHYEQYF
TRBV2	TRBJ1-1	CASSSGVAAFF
TRBV5-4	TRBJ2-3	CASSLNREDTQYF
TRBV27	TRBJ2-7	CASMPDRSYEQYF
TRBV9	TRBJ1-2	CASSTSGETLYGYTF
TRBV5-1	TRBJ1-1	CASSLVAGSTEAFF
TRBV9	TRBJ2-3	CASSRQSTDTQYF
TRBV27	TRBJ1-1	CASSFWTNTEAFF
TRBV2	TRBJ2-1	CASSETSGRSYNEQFF
TRBV29-1	TRBJ1-2	CSDSRGDNYGYTF
TRBV19	TRBJ2-7	CASSLAAGYEQYF
TRBV7-9	TRBJ2-3	CASSFEPGLSTDTQYF
TRBV11-3	TRBJ2-4	CASSKSGRDRIQYF
TRBV5-1	TRBJ1-2	CASSTGTQFNYGYTF
TRBV6-5	TRBJ1-1	CASSSRGGGTEAFF
TRBV4-1	TRBJ2-1	CATSSGPYNEQFF
TRBV9	TRBJ2-2	CASSVGWTSGGATTGELFF
TRBV6-1	TRBJ2-1	CASSEVGSGKRLEQFF
TRBV5-1	TRBJ2-2	CASSIESRTGELFF
TRBV4-1	TRBJ2-5	CASSQDWSAFQYF
TRBV11-2	TRBJ1-2	CASSISSGQANYGYTF
TRBV6-5	TRBJ1-5	CASSYKGVYQPQHF
TRBV29-1	TRBJ2-2	CSISRSTNTGELFF
TRBV5-8	TRBJ2-1	CASSQLVIHEQFF
TRBV18	TRBJ2-1	CASSPGLATNEQFF
TRBV11-2	TRBJ2-5	CASMKQETQYF
TRBV11-1	TRBJ2-3	CASSLKIEPGADTQYF
TRBV7-9	TRBJ2-7	CASSPWGGYEQYF
TRBV6-5	TRBJ2-7	CASSSGLALYEQYF
TRBV9	TRBJ2-2	CASSVAGWDRGTGELFF
TRBV19	TRBJ1-1	CASSLVRLNTEAFF
TRBV5-6	TRBJ2-1	CASSKALGNEQFF
TRBV20-1	TRBJ1-1	CSSQGNTEAFF